This T cell receptor (beta chain) was captured by sequencing in a study of blood T cell repertoires in COVID-19. The overall study: The samples span acute and convalescent COVID-19 from the United States, Italy and Spain. The analysed material was cDNA or gDNA that came from T cells, B-cell-depleted T cells, or PBMCs.

How the authors handled the data: Reference gene primer amplification gave nucleated cell count estimates. Here immunoSEQ multiplex PCR was the method, and the copy in TCRdb shows in-frame clones only, minus some. V, J and clone size are those of that table, while D and trimming were read from the DNA. The table has over 130,000 clones, 90% seen once; the top ten hold 11%. Trimming at V came to 6 bases and at J to 7 bases, leaving 5 bases not matched to a gene. CDR3 size: 12 residues. Germline V lookup: CDR1 LNHDA, CDR2 SQIVND (reference sequence). V usage is TRBV19 and J usage is TRBJ1-1; TRBD1 agrees at 7 bases. The origin of this receptor is a woman aged 80 or over with acute or convalescent COVID-19. The sequenced sample was peripheral blood. The CDR3 DNA is TGTGCCAGTAGGGACAGGACGGGTGAAGCTTTCTTT. Translating it yields CASRDRTGEAFF.